This T cell receptor beta chain was recovered during a study of T cell repertoires in cytomegalovirus infection. In the study overall: An indication of both CMV infection and matching HLA type came from public TCR beta signatures.

The CDR3 is 17 amino acids. V shed 6 bases, J shed 2 bases, and the junction held 14 bases outside the gene matches. CDR1 ENHRY and CDR2 SYGVKD come from the germline V gene. TCRdb analysed the reads with MiXCR anew, one entry per CDR3 protein. Of around 440,000 distinct CDR3 sequences listed, around 11% are singletons. Study-wide points: HLA-C-restricted CMV clonotypes gave the most frequent clonotype in two of eight donors. Frequencies of public TCR beta families were cumulated, and this identified carriers of CMV plus the relevant HLA.

Comments on this clonotype: Its matching antigen is unknown.

This TCR derives from a human donor in good health (CMV status not recorded). Some clones in this sample may be carry-over from other donors' samples. Sequencing used PBMCs. The chain links TRBV10-3 to TRBJ1-1; 8 bases fit TRBD1. CDR3 coding DNA: TGTGCCATCAGCTCCCAGCCTACAGGGGGTAAAAACACTGAAGCTTTCTTT. As protein: CAISSQPTGGKNTEAFF.